This T cell receptor beta chain was sequenced during a study of cytomegalovirus exposure and HLA in healthy donors. Healthy bone marrow donors made up the donor group. In the case of this clone: No antigen is known for it.

From germline, CDR1 is SGHKS and CDR2 YYEKEE (reference sequence). V was shortened by 1 base and J by 6 bases, with 10 bases between the two germline ends. The CDR3 has 13 amino acids. Both 60 Vbeta primers and 13 Jbeta primers went into the PCR. Using immunoSEQ multiplex PCR, the repertoire was profiled, and TCRdb retains in-frame clones only, with some absent. The profile shows 150,000 to 200,000 clones, 77% of them singletons. Study-wide results and limits: In a later analysis, a genetic analysis reported fewer productive-TCR N-insertions in an Asian-associated ancestry cluster than the cohort average.

Sequencing was carried out using PBMCs. The receptor's source is a woman in her thirties or forties in good health and CMV-seropositive. The chain uses TRBV5-5 and TRBJ1-2; no clear D gene. For the CDR3, the DNA is TGTGCCAGCAGCTTGAGGCCGGGAGATGGCTACACCTTC. It translates to CASSLRPGDGYTF.